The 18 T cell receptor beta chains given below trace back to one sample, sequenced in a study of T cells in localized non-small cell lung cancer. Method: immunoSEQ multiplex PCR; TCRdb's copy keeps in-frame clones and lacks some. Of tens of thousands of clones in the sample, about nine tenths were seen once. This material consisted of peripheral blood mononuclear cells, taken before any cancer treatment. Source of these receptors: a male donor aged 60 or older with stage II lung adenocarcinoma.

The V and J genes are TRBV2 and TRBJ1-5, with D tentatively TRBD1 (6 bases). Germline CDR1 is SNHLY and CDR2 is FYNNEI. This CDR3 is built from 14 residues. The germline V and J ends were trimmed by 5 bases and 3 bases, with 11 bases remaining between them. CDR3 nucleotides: TGTGCCAGCAGTCTCGGACAGTCCAATCAGCCCCAGCATTTT. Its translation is CASSLGQSNQPQHF.

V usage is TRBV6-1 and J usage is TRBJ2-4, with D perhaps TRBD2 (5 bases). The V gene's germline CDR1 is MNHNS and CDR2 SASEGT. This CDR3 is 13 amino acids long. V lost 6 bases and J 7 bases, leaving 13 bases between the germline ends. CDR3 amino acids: CASSGNYDNIQYF. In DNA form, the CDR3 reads TGTGCCAGCAGCGGGAACTACGATAACATTCAGTACTTC.

CDR3 nucleotides: TGTGCCAGCAGTGAAGTCGGGGGACGAAACATTCAGTACTTC. It codes for CASSEVGGRNIQYF. The chain couples TRBV6-1 to TRBJ2-4; D is perhaps TRBD2 (6 bases). The V end was cut by 1 base, the J end by 6 bases, with 10 bases between. This CDR3 contains 14 residues. Germline CDR1 reads MNHNS; CDR2 reads SASEGT.

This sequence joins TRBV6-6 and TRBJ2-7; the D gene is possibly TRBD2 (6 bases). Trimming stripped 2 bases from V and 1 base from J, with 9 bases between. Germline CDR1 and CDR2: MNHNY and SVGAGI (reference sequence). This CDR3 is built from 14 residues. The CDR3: CASSYPGESYEQYF. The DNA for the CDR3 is TGTGCCAGCAGTTACCCGGGGGAGTCCTACGAGCAGTACTTC.

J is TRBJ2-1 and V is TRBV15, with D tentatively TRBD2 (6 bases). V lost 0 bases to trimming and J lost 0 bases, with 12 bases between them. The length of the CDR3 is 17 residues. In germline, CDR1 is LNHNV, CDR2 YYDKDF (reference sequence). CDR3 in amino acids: CATSRDLAERSYNEQFF. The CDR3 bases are TGTGCCACCAGCAGAGATTTAGCGGAACGCTCCTACAATGAGCAGTTCTTC. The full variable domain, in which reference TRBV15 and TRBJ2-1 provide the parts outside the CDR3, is DAMVIQNPRYQVTQFGKPVTLSCSQTLNHNVMYWYQQKSSQAPKLLFHYYDKDFNNEADTPDNFQSRRPNTSFCFLDIRSPGLGDTAMYLCATSRDLAERSYNEQFFGPGTRLTVL.

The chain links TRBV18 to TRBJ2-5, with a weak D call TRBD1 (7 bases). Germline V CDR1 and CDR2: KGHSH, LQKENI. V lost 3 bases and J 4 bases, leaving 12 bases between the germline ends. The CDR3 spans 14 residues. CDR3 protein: CASSPSRGAETQYF. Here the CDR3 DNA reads TGTGCCAGCTCACCTTCCAGGGGGGCAGAGACCCAGTACTTC.

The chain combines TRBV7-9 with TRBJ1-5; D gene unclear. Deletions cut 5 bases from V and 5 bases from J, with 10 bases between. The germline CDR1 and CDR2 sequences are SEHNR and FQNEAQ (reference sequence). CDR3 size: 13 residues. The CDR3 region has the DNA TGTGCCAGCAGCCCGGGCTTCTATCAGCCCCAGCATTTT. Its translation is CASSPGFYQPQHF.

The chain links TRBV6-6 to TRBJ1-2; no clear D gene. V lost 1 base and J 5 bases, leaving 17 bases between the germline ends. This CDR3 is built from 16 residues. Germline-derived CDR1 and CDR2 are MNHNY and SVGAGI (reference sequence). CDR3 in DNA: TGTGCCAGCAGTTACTTTCGAGATGCGACGGTGTATGGCTACACCTTC. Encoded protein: CASSYFRDATVYGYTF.

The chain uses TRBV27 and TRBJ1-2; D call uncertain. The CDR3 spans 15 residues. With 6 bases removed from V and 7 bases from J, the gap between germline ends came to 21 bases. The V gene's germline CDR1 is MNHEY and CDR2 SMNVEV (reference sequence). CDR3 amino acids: CASSLVDAALSGYTF. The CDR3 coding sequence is TGTGCCAGCAGCCTGGTCGACGCTGCGCTTTCTGGCTACACCTTC.

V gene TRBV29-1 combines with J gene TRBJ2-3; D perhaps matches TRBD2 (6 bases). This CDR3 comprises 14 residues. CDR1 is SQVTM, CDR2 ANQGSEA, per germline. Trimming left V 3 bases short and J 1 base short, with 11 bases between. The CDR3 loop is CSVEGRYGTDTQYF. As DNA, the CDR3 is TGCAGCGTTGAGGGGAGGTACGGCACAGATACGCAGTATTTT.

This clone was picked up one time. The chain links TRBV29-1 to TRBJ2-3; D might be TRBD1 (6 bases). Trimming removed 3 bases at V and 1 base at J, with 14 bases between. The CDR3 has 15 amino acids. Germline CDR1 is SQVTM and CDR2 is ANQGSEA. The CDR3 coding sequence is TGCAGCGTTGACTCGGCGACAGGAGGCACAGATACGCAGTATTTT. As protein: CSVDSATGGTDTQYF.

CDR3 DNA: TGTGCCAGTAGTCAGACTCAGGATACGCAGTATTTT. Its protein product is CASSQTQDTQYF. V and J are TRBV19 and TRBJ2-3; D remains ambiguous. The CDR3 consists of 12 residues. The V end lost 5 bases, the J end lost 6 bases, and 9 bases lay between the germline ends. Germline V gene data show CDR1 as LNHDA and CDR2 as SQIVND (reference sequence).

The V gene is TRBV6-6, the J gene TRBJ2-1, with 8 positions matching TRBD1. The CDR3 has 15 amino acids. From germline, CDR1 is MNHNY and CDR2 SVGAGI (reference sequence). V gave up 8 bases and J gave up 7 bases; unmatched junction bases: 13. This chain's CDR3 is CASRRGSTGENEQFF. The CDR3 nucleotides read TGTGCCAGCCGCAGGGGTTCGACAGGGGAAAATGAGCAGTTCTTC.

The CDR3 is CASSFGPDGPDTQYF. The DNA for the CDR3 is TGTGCCAGCAGCTTTGGACCCGACGGTCCAGATACGCAGTATTTT. The rearrangement links TRBV11-3 to TRBJ2-3; no clear D. V lost 3 bases and J 4 bases, leaving 14 bases between the germline ends. The V gene's germline CDR1 is SGHNT and CDR2 YENEEA. This CDR3 spans 15 amino acids.

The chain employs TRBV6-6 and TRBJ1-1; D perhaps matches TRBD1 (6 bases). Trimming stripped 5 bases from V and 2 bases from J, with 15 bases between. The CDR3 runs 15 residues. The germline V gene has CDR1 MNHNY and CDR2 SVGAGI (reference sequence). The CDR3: CASSTPGTYNTEAFF. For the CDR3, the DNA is TGTGCCAGCAGTACCCCCGGGACATACAACACTGAAGCTTTCTTT.

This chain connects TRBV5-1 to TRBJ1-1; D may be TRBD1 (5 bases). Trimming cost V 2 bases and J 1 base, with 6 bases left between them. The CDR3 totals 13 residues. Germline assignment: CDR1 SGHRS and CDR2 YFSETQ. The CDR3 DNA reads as TGCGCCAGCAGCTTAACAGGGAACACTGAAGCTTTCTTT. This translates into CASSLTGNTEAFF.

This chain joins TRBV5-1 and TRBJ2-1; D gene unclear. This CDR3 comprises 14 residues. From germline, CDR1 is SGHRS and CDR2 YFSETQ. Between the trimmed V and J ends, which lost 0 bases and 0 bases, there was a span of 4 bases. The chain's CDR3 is CASSLGGSYNEQFF. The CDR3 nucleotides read TGCGCCAGCAGCTTGGGAGGCTCCTACAATGAGCAGTTCTTC. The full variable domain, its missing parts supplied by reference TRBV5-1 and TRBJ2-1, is KAGVTQTPRYLIKTRGQQVTLSCSPISGHRSVSWYQQTPGQGLQFLFEYFSETQRNKGNFPGRFSGRQFSNSRSEMNVSTLELGDSALYLCASSLGGSYNEQFFGPGTRLTVL.

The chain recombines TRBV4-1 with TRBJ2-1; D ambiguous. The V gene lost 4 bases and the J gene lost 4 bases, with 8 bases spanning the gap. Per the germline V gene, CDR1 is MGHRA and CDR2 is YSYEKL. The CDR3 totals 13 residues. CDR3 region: CASSLDLYNEQFF. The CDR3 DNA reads TGCGCCAGCAGCCTTGACTTGTACAATGAGCAGTTCTTC.